Listed here is a single T cell receptor beta chain. Profiled with immunoSEQ multiplex PCR; TCRdb holds only in-frame clones, not every one. In the table there are 150,000 to 200,000 clones, over 80% of which are singletons. These data belong to a study of blood T cell repertoires in COVID-19. Study at large: Samples representing acute and convalescent COVID-19 were sourced from the United States, Italy and Spain. PBMCs, B-cell-depleted T cells, or T cells provided the cDNA or gDNA that made up the material.

Trimming removed 5 bases at V and 0 bases at J, with 14 bases between. CDR1 and CDR2 (germline): SGHTA, FQGNSA. CDR3 size: 17 residues. V usage is TRBV7-2 and J usage is TRBJ1-6; D perhaps matches TRBD1 (6 bases). Sequencing was carried out using peripheral blood. The TCR comes from a man aged 25 to 40 with COVID-19, enrolled during active disease. CDR3 nucleotide sequence: TGTGCCAGCAGCCCCGGTGCAGGGGTCTCCTATAATTCACCCCTCCACTTT. It yields the protein CASSPGAGVSYNSPLHF.